These 18 T cell receptor beta chains were sequenced from one sample in a study of CD8+ T cells in alopecia areata. Treatment defined: oral pan-JAK inhibitor, 5-10 mg twice daily. Reverse transcribed after extraction, RNA yielded cDNA as the sequencing template. Clones were read by immunoSEQ multiplex PCR, and TCRdb kept only the in-frame ones, dropping some. The repertoire holds some 220,000 clones, with about three fifths as singletons. The material was CD4+ T cells sorted from blood, obtained at week 4, from a patient treated with tofacitinib. These TCRs come from a human donor with alopecia areata.

V usage is TRBV30 and J usage is TRBJ1-5; 9 nucleotides align to TRBD1. There are 13 residues in the CDR3. V shed 5 bases and J 4 bases; nucleotides not matched to a gene: 3. Germline CDR1 GTSNPN, CDR2 SVGIG (reference sequence). Written as DNA, the CDR3 is TGTGCCTGGCAGGGGACAGGGAATCAGCCCCAGCATTTT. Translation gives CAWQGTGNQPQHF.

The rearrangement uses TRBV29-1 and TRBJ2-3; unclear D gene. This CDR3 is 11 amino acids long. Germline CDR1 is SQVTM and CDR2 is ANQGSEA. V shed 7 bases and J shed 6 bases, with 11 bases lying between them. CDR3 protein: CSAKGADTQYF. In DNA form, the CDR3 reads TGCAGCGCTAAAGGAGCGGATACGCAGTATTTT.

The genes are TRBV30 and TRBJ1-4; D call uncertain. The V and J ends lost 4 bases and 5 bases respectively, with 20 bases between them. Germline-derived CDR1 and CDR2 are GTSNPN and SVGIG (reference sequence). There are 16 residues in the CDR3. The CDR3 nucleotides are TGTGCCTGGATGGGAAAGTCAAGGACCCAAAATGAAAAACTGTTTTTT. Its protein is CAWMGKSRTQNEKLFF.

V is TRBV5-7 and J is TRBJ2-1; unclear D gene. TRBV5-7 is an ORF; its function is uncertain. V was shortened by 3 bases and J by 5 bases, with 18 bases between the two germline ends. The CDR3 has 16 residues. The CDR3 DNA reads as TGTGCCAGCAGCTGGGAACCACAGAGACTCAACAATGAGCAGTTCTTC. Translated, it gives CASSWEPQRLNNEQFF.

The chain carries TRBV29-1 and TRBJ1-2; the D is unclear. The V and J ends lost 3 bases and 7 bases respectively, with 15 bases between them. CDR3 size: 13 residues. The V gene's germline CDR1 is SQVTM and CDR2 ANQGSEA. CDR3 in amino acids: CSVDRAGEAGYTF. DNA of the CDR3: TGCAGCGTTGATCGCGCGGGTGAGGCTGGCTACACCTTC.

The genes are TRBV15 and TRBJ2-1; D unclear. Germline V gene data show CDR1 as LNHNV and CDR2 as YYDKDF (reference sequence). This CDR3 is 12 amino acids long. V lost 0 bases to trimming and J lost 13 bases, with 10 bases between them. CDR3 nucleotides: TGTGCCACCAGCAGAGACCGCATAATACAGTTCTTC. Its protein product is CATSRDRIIQFF.

The rearrangement links TRBV30 to TRBJ2-3; TRBD2 agrees at 11 bases. This CDR3 is built from 15 residues. The trim removed 0 bases at V and 2 bases at J, leaving 1 base unmatched. In germline, CDR1 is GTSNPN, CDR2 SVGIG (reference sequence). CDR3 nucleotide sequence: TGTGCCTGGAGTGTACTAGCGGGGGCCACAGATACGCAGTATTTT. As protein: CAWSVLAGATDTQYF.

The chain has TRBV5-6 and TRBJ1-1, with no clear D. There are 12 residues in the CDR3. V was trimmed by 6 bases and J by 1 base, leaving 7 bases between them. CDR1 and CDR2 from the germline V gene are SGHDT and YYEEEE. This CDR3 reads CASTNWNTEAFF. In nucleotides, the CDR3 is TGTGCCAGCACCAATTGGAACACTGAAGCTTTCTTT.

This sequence joins TRBV7-2 and TRBJ2-7; D gene unclear. CDR1 and CDR2 (germline): SGHTA, FQGNSA. Trimming shortened V by 5 bases and J by 6 bases, and 17 bases separated the two germline ends. The CDR3 is made up of 14 amino acids. The CDR3 nucleotides are TGTGCCAGCAGCCCAAGAGCCGTCATCCGCGAGCAGTACTTC. This encodes CASSPRAVIREQYF. Combining the CDR3 with reference TRBV7-2 and TRBJ2-7 gives the whole variable domain GAGVSQSPSNKVTEKGKDVELRCDPISGHTALYWYRQSLGQGLEFLIYFQGNSAPDKSGLPSDRFSAERTGGSVSTLTIQRTQQEDSAVYLCASSPRAVIREQYFGPGTRLTVT.

V gene TRBV29-1 combines with J gene TRBJ1-2, with D perhaps TRBD1 (5 bases). CDR1 is SQVTM, CDR2 ANQGSEA, per germline. The CDR3 sequence is 12 residues long. The V gene lost 7 bases and the J gene lost 2 bases, with 11 bases spanning the gap. The CDR3 nucleotides are TGCAGCGGAGTACAGGTCAACTATGGCTACACCTTC. It codes for CSGVQVNYGYTF.

This sequence joins TRBV19 and TRBJ2-1; 8 bases line up with TRBD2. Germline V gene sequence: CDR1 LNHDA, CDR2 SQIVND (reference sequence). V shed 4 bases, J shed 3 bases, and the junction held 8 bases outside the gene matches. The CDR3 has 16 amino acids. The DNA of the CDR3 is TGTGCCAGTAGTACCAGAATGGCGGGGGGCTACAATGAGCAGTTCTTC. It specifies CASSTRMAGGYNEQFF. Full variable domain (outside the CDR3, taken from reference TRBV19 and TRBJ2-1): DGGITQSPKYLFRKEGQNVTLSCEQNLNHDAMYWYRQDPGQGLRLIYYSQIVNDFQKGDIAEGYSVSREKKESFPLTVTSAQKNPTAFYLCASSTRMAGGYNEQFFGPGTRLTVL.

The V gene is TRBV7-2, the J gene TRBJ2-1; 12 bases are a match to TRBD2. Germline CDR1 is SGHTA and CDR2 is FQGNSA. J gave up 6 bases and V 5 bases, and 5 bases lay outside the gene matches. The CDR3 consists of 15 residues. CDR3 coding DNA: TGTGCCAGCAGCCTAACTAGCGGGGGGTTCAATGAGCAGTTCTTC. This gives the protein CASSLTSGGFNEQFF.

This clone was found once. Distinct nucleotide sequences in the sample also encode this CDR3. V gene TRBV29-1 combines with J gene TRBJ1-1; D is undetermined. The CDR3 is 13 amino acids. Germline CDR1 is SQVTM and CDR2 is ANQGSEA. Trimming removed 6 bases from V and 0 bases from J, with 11 bases in between. The CDR3 here is CSVAGLMNTEAFF. In DNA form, the CDR3 reads TGCAGCGTGGCGGGATTGATGAACACTGAAGCTTTCTTT.

A note on this clone: The sample holds other DNA sequences that translate to the same CDR3. The chain recombines TRBV5-1 with TRBJ2-7, with 11 bases lining up with TRBD1. V gave up 3 bases and J gave up 1 base; unmatched junction bases: 3. This CDR3 has 15 residues. Per the germline V gene, CDR1 is SGHRS and CDR2 is YFSETQ. The CDR3 DNA reads as TGCGCCAGCAGCTCCGGACAGGGGGCGTCCTACGAGCAGTACTTC. The encoded protein is CASSSGQGASYEQYF.

The chain has TRBV19 and TRBJ2-1; the match to TRBD2 covers 7 bases. This CDR3 comprises 14 residues. CDR1 LNHDA and CDR2 SQIVND come from the germline V gene (reference sequence). J was trimmed by 3 bases and V by 2 bases; bases with no gene match: 1. In DNA, the CDR3 is TGTGCCAGTAGTATACCGGGGGGCTACAATGAGCAGTTCTTC. As protein: CASSIPGGYNEQFF. Complete variable domain (other parts from reference TRBV19 and TRBJ2-1): DGGITQSPKYLFRKEGQNVTLSCEQNLNHDAMYWYRQDPGQGLRLIYYSQIVNDFQKGDIAEGYSVSREKKESFPLTVTSAQKNPTAFYLCASSIPGGYNEQFFGPGTRLTVL.

The rearrangement links TRBV29-1 to TRBJ1-1; D unresolved. Trimming cost V 2 bases and J 3 bases, with 16 bases left between them. CDR1 SQVTM and CDR2 ANQGSEA come from the germline V gene. The CDR3 covers 15 residues. The chain's CDR3 is CSVESKMAWDTEAFF. CDR3 nucleotide sequence: TGCAGCGTTGAATCAAAGATGGCCTGGGACACTGAAGCTTTCTTT.

This sequence joins TRBV30 and TRBJ1-2; D is undetermined. This CDR3 spans 12 amino acids. Germline loops: CDR1 GTSNPN, CDR2 SVGIG (reference sequence). V dropped 2 bases and J dropped 2 bases, with 6 bases sitting between them. The CDR3, as DNA: TGTGCCTGGAGTTCCTCCAACTATGGCTACACCTTC. This encodes CAWSSSNYGYTF.

V gene TRBV27 combines with J gene TRBJ2-7; D might be TRBD1 (6 bases). CDR1 is MNHEY, CDR2 SMNVEV, per germline (reference sequence). The ends were cut back, 8 bases at V and 4 bases at J, with 15 bases in the middle. This CDR3 has 13 amino acids. CDR3 protein: CASGGNRVYEQYF. CDR3 nucleotide sequence: TGTGCCAGCGGCGGAAACAGGGTTTACGAGCAGTACTTC.